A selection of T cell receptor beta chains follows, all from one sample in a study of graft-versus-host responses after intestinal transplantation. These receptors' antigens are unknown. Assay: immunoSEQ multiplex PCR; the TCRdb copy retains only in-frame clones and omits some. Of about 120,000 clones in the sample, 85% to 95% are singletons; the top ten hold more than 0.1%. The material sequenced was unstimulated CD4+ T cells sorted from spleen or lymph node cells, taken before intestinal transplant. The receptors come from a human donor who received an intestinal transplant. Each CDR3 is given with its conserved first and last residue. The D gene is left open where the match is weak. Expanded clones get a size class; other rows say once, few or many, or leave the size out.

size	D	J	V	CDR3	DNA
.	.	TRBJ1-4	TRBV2	CASRGQSAKLFF	TGTGCCAGCAGAGGACAGAGTGCAAAACTGTTTTTT
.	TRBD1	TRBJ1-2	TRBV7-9	CASSLSFGDRVSGYTF	TGTGCCAGCAGCTTATCGTTTGGGGACAGAGTGTCCGGCTACACCTTC
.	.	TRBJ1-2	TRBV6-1	CASSEKRNYGYTF	TGTGCCAGCAGTGAGAAAAGAAACTATGGCTACACCTTC
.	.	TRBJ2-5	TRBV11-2	CASSKWRLSQETQYF	TGTGCCAGCAGCAAATGGAGACTCTCCCAAGAGACCCAGTACTTC
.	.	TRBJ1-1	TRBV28	CASSFPRGDTEAFF	TGTGCCAGCAGTTTCCCTAGGGGGGACACTGAAGCTTTCTTT
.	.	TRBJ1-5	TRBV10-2	CASGRAGNQPQHF	TGCGCCAGCGGTAGGGCGGGCAATCAGCCCCAGCATTTT
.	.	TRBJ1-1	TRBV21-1	CARAVPGAEAFF	TGTGCCAGAGCAGTTCCGGGCGCTGAAGCTTTCTTT
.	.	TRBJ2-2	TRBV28	CATTLGKNTGELFF	TGTGCCACCACGCTGGGCAAGAACACCGGGGAGCTGTTTTTT
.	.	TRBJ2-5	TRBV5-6	CASSFTGYGTQYF	TGTGCCAGCAGCTTTACGGGGTACGGGACCCAGTACTTC
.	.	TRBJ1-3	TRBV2	CASSFQGLNTIYF	TGTGCCAGCAGTTTCCAGGGTCTCAACACCATATATTTT
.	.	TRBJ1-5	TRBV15	CATSDRRGDNQPQHF	TGTGCCACCAGCGACCGACGGGGAGATAATCAGCCCCAGCATTTT
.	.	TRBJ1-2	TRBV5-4	CASSFYGGYGYTF	TGTGCCAGCAGCTTTTACGGAGGCTATGGCTACACCTTC
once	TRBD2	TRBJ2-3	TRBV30	CAWSVLFHGLAGGTDTQYF	TGTGCCTGGAGTGTACTTTTTCATGGACTAGCGGGAGGCACAGATACGCAGTATTTT
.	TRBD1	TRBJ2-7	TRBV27	CASSATGVKVFEQYF	TGTGCCAGCAGTGCCACAGGGGTGAAGGTATTCGAGCAGTACTTC
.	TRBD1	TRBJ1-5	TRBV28	CASSLQGGFEAQHF	TGTGCCAGCAGTTTACAGGGGGGATTTGAAGCCCAGCATTTT
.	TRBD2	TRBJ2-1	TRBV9	CASSAQAGGLYNEQFF	TGTGCCAGCAGCGCCCAAGCGGGAGGTCTCTACAATGAGCAGTTCTTC
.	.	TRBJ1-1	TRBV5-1	CASSLTPGPLNTEAFF	TGCGCCAGCAGCTTGACTCCGGGGCCACTGAACACTGAAGCTTTCTTT
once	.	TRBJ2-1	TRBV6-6	CASSYSRLSAYNEQFF	TGTGCCAGCAGTTACTCGAGGCTATCGGCGTACAATGAGCAGTTCTTC
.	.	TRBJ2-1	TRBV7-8	CASSPEPSAGLRSYNEQFF	TGTGCCAGCAGCCCTGAACCCAGTGCAGGGTTGCGCTCCTACAATGAGCAGTTCTTC
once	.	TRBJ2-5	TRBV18	CASSPGETQYF	TGTGCCAGCTCACCAGGAGAGACCCAGTACTTC
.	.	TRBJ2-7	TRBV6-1	CARFDRTGEQYF	TGTGCCAGATTTGACAGAACGGGCGAGCAGTACTTC
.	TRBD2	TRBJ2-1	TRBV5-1	CASSLDTRESRQFF	TGCGCCAGCAGCTTGGATACGCGGGAGAGTCGGCAGTTCTTC
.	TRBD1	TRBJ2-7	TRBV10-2	CASSVATGSYEQYF	TGCGCCAGCAGTGTAGCGACAGGGTCCTACGAGCAGTACTTC
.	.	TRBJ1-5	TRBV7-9	CASSHTGPYSNQPQHF	TGTGCCAGCAGCCACACAGGGCCCTATAGCAATCAGCCCCAGCATTTT
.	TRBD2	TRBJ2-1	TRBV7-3	CASSRGGLANNEQFF	TGTGCCAGCAGCAGAGGTGGACTAGCCAACAATGAGCAGTTCTTC
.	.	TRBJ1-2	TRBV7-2	CASSLGQSANYGYTF	TGTGCCAGCAGCTTAGGGCAGTCTGCTAACTATGGCTACACCTTC
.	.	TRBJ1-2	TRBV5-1	CASRPRRGAGGYTF	TGCGCCAGCAGACCCCGACGGGGGGCGGGAGGCTACACCTTC
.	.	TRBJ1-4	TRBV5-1	CASSLDSSTNEKLFF	TGCGCCAGCAGCTTGGACAGTTCAACTAATGAAAAACTGTTTTTT
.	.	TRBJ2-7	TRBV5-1	CASSFQTRAASYEQYF	TGCGCCAGCAGCTTCCAGACCCGGGCGGCCTCCTACGAGCAGTACTTC
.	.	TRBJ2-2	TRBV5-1	CASSLTSHTGELFF	TGCGCCAGCAGCTTGACTAGCCACACCGGGGAGCTGTTTTTT
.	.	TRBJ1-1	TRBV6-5	CASSDAQGGTEAFF	TGTGCCAGCAGCGACGCACAGGGCGGGACTGAAGCTTTCTTT
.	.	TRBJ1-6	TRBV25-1	CASSEARESSYNSPLHF	TGTGCCAGCAGTGAAGCCAGGGAAAGCTCCTATAATTCACCCCTCCACTTT
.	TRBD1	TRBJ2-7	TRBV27	CASSLGRQGAGYEQYF	TGTGCCAGCAGCCTGGGGAGACAGGGGGCCGGCTACGAGCAGTACTTC
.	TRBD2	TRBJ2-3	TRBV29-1	CSGGLATDTQYF	TGCAGCGGCGGACTAGCGACAGATACGCAGTATTTT
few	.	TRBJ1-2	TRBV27	CASRPLGGQGNYGYTF	TGTGCCAGCAGACCCCTAGGGGGGCAGGGAAACTATGGCTACACCTTC
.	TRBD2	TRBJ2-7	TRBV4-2	CASSRLAGGSSYEQYF	TGTGCCAGCAGCCGACTAGCGGGAGGGAGCTCCTACGAGCAGTACTTC
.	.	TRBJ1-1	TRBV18	CASSPLHRENGKGTEAFF	TGTGCCAGCTCACCACTTCACAGGGAGAACGGAAAGGGCACTGAAGCTTTCTTT
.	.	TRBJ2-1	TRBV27	CASVPSGAGYAEQFF	TGTGCCAGCGTACCCTCGGGGGCGGGGTATGCTGAGCAGTTCTTC
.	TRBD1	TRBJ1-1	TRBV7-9	CASSLVSFGQGEAFF	TGTGCCAGCAGCTTAGTATCATTCGGACAGGGTGAAGCTTTCTTT
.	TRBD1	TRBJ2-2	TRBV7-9	CASSAGTGGNTGELFF	TGTGCCAGCAGCGCCGGGACAGGGGGCAACACCGGGGAGCTGTTTTTT
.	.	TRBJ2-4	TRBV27	CASSFQGKNIQYF	TGTGCCAGCAGTTTTCAGGGGAAAAACATTCAGTACTTC
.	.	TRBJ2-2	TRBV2	CASSLGETGELFF	TGTGCCAGCAGCCTAGGGGAAACCGGGGAGCTGTTTTTT
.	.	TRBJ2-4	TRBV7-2	CASSPGSLLSNIQYF	TGTGCCAGCAGCCCGGGCTCTCTGCTTTCGAACATTCAGTACTTC
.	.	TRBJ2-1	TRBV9	CASSDGGTHYNEQFF	TGTGCCAGCAGCGATGGCGGGACCCACTACAATGAGCAGTTCTTC
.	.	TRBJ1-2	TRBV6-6	CASSKGWEGGYTF	TGTGCCAGCAGTAAGGGTTGGGAGGGTGGCTACACCTTC
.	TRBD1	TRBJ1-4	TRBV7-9	CASSQSGTGNEKLFF	TGTGCCAGCAGTCAATCCGGGACAGGGAATGAAAAACTGTTTTTT
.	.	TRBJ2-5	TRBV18	CASSPGSAQETQYF	TGTGCCAGCTCACCAGGGTCGGCTCAAGAGACCCAGTACTTC
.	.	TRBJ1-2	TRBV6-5	CASSSPGKGYTF	TGTGCCAGCAGTTCACCAGGGAAGGGCTACACCTTC
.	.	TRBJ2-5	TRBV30	CAWISPGRETQYF	TGTGCCTGGATTAGCCCAGGGCGGGAGACCCAGTACTTC
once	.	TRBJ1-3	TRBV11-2	CASSKLAPRGGSGNTIYF	TGTGCCAGCAGCAAATTGGCCCCGAGGGGGGGAAGTGGAAACACCATATATTTT
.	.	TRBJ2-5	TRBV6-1	CASSEGILPSQETQYF	TGTGCCAGCAGTGAAGGTATCCTTCCTAGTCAAGAGACCCAGTACTTC
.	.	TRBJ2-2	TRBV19	CASSKRRVDTGELFF	TGTGCCAGTAGTAAGAGAAGGGTTGACACCGGGGAGCTGTTTTTT
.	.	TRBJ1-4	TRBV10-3	CASRFATNEKLFF	TGTGCCTCCAGGTTCGCAACTAATGAAAAACTGTTTTTT
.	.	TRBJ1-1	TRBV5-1	CASSLSGGDTEAFF	TGCGCCAGCAGCTTGTCGGGGGGCGACACTGAAGCTTTCTTT
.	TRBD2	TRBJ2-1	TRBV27	CASSTSGSWFPSSSSYNEQFF	TGTGCCAGCTCGACTAGCGGGAGTTGGTTTCCCTCATCCTCCTCCTACAATGAGCAGTTCTTC
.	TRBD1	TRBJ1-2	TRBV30	CAWSVRGGPNYGYTF	TGTGCCTGGAGTGTCAGAGGGGGCCCCAACTATGGCTACACCTTC
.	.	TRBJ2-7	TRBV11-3	CASSLDGRLGYEQYF	TGTGCCAGCAGCTTAGATGGGCGGTTGGGCTACGAGCAGTACTTC
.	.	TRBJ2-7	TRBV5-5	CASSSTGTIYEQYF	TGTGCCAGCAGCTCCACCGGGACAATCTACGAGCAGTACTTC
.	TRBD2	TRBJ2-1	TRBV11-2	CASSSGLALNNEQFF	TGTGCCAGCAGCTCGGGACTAGCGCTGAACAATGAGCAGTTCTTC